The 18 T cell receptor beta chains below were found in one sample sequenced in a study of blood T cells in healthy people across ages. A second PCR of 7 to 11 cycles used a sample-barcoded 5' primer and a J-beta primer mix. From the 5' RACE reads, TCRdb called clonotypes with MiXCR, one entry per CDR3 protein. The table has hundreds of thousands of distinct CDR3 sequences, 20% to 25% seen once. This sample was also put to use in a study of T cells of mothers and their children.

Sequencing was done on a sample of blood. The receptors stem from a boy aged 5-17 years in good health.

The chain couples TRBV12-3 or TRBV12-4 to TRBJ1-4; 8 positions match TRBD1. The CDR3 is made up of 14 amino acids. After removal of 6 bases from V and 6 bases from J, the junction contained 6 bases not matched to a gene. This CDR3 reads CASSPDRVDEKLFF. CDR3 in DNA: TGTGCCAGCAGCCCGGACAGGGTGGATGAAAAACTGTTTTTT.

This chain joins TRBV29-1 and TRBJ1-2, with no clear D. The ends were cut back, 8 bases at V and 4 bases at J, with 17 bases in the middle. The CDR3 runs 13 residues. Germline CDR1 and CDR2: SQVTM and ANQGSEA. In DNA, the CDR3 is TGCAGCCTCGCTGTGGAACCGACCTATGGCTACACCTTC. Translated, it gives CSLAVEPTYGYTF. Filled out from reference TRBV29-1 and TRBJ1-2, the complete variable domain reads SAVISQKPSRDICQRGTSLTIQCQVDSQVTMMFWYRQQPGQSLTLIATANQGSEATYESGFVIDKFPISRPNLTFSTLTVSNMSPEDSSIYLCSLAVEPTYGYTFGSGTRLTVV.

V usage is TRBV7-2 and J usage is TRBJ2-5; TRBD2 matches 9 bases. The CDR3 covers 14 residues. Trimming took 4 bases from V and 4 from J; bases not matched to a gene: 4. Germline assignment: CDR1 SGHTA and CDR2 FQGNSA. The CDR3 nucleotides read TGTGCCAGCAGCTCAGGGACTAGCTCAGAGACCCAGTACTTC. This codes for CASSSGTSSETQYF.

The CDR3 loop is CASSSVGTSQAANTGELFF. The CDR3 DNA sequence: TGTGCCAGCAGCTCCGTAGGGACTAGCCAGGCAGCGAACACCGGGGAGCTGTTTTTT. This chain joins TRBV7-3 and TRBJ2-2; 9 nucleotides line up with TRBD2. The CDR3 length is 19 residues. V shed 4 bases, J shed 0 bases, and the junction held 12 bases outside the gene matches. The germline CDR1 and CDR2 sequences are SGHTA and FQGTGA.

This clonotype was counted a few times. The junction shows a germline mismatch at one end, possibly a read error. V is TRBV5-1 and J is TRBJ2-2, with D perhaps matching TRBD2 (6 bases). The germline CDR1 and CDR2 sequences are SGHRS and YFSETQ. CDR3 length equals 16 residues. DNA of the CDR3: TGCGCCAGCAAGCCGGGAGACGGATTAAACACCGGGGAGCCGTTTTTT. This translates into CASKPGDGLNTGEPFF. Supplemented by reference TRBV5-1 and TRBJ2-2, the full variable domain reads KAGVTQTPRYLIKTRGQQVTLSCSPISGHRSVSWYQQTPGQGLQFLFEYFSETQRNKGNFPGRFSGRQFSNSRSEMNVSTLELGDSALYLCASKPGDGLNTGEPFFGEGSRLTVL.

This clonotype was found a few times. The rearrangement links TRBV7-2 to TRBJ1-1; D ambiguous. This CDR3 has 15 amino acids. V shed 0 bases and J shed 0 bases, with 8 bases lying between them. Germline V gene sequence: CDR1 SGHTA, CDR2 FQGNSA. CDR3 DNA sequence: TGTGCCAGCAGCTTAGCGTTAACAATGAACACTGAAGCTTTCTTT. Encoded protein: CASSLALTMNTEAFF.

This clonotype was counted only a few times. The chain employs TRBV20-1 and TRBJ2-7, with D perhaps matching TRBD2 (6 bases). The germline CDR1 and CDR2 sequences are DFQATT and SNEGSKA (reference sequence). The V end was cut by 7 bases, the J end by 2 bases, with 18 bases between. The CDR3 totals 14 residues. In nucleotides, the CDR3 is TGCAGTGTCCCTGGAGGCGGGACCACCTACGAGCAGTACTTC. Its translation is CSVPGGGTTYEQYF.

Only a few counts were recorded for this clonotype. CDR3 in DNA: TGCGCCAGCAGCCAAGTCGTAGGTTATGAGCAGTTCTTC. Translating gives CASSQVVGYEQFF. This chain connects TRBV4-3 to TRBJ2-1; D unresolved. CDR1 and CDR2 (germline): LGHNA, YSLEER. The CDR3 has 13 residues. V dropped 1 base and J dropped 8 bases, with 9 bases sitting between them.

As concerns this clonotype: The DNA is omitted, as the CDR3 cannot be located on it reliably, and the CDR3 follows TCRdb's listing. The rearrangement links TRBV13 to TRBJ2-5; TRBD2 is the table's D call and was not checked against the DNA. The CDR3 totals 14 residues, both ends included. Germline CDR1 reads PRHDT; CDR2 reads FYEKMQ (reference sequence). The CDR3 sequence: CASSFGSGSYEQCF.

A word on this clonotype: Germline and junction disagree at one end, which may indicate a read error. The chain links TRBV3-1 to TRBJ2-3; maybe TRBD1 (6 bases). Germline lookup yields CDR1 LGHDT and CDR2 YNNKEL (reference sequence). The CDR3 sequence is 17 residues long. The DNA of the CDR3 is TGTGCCAGCAGGCAAGGATGGATTCAGGGGTGGACAGATACGCAGTATTTT. Protein: CASRQGWIQGWTDTQYF.

J is TRBJ2-7 and V is TRBV7-9; maybe TRBD2 (5 bases). The V end was cut by 11 bases, the J end by 0 bases, with 17 bases between. This CDR3 contains 14 residues. CDR1 and CDR2 from the germline V gene are SEHNR and FQNEAQ (reference sequence). In DNA form, the CDR3 reads TGTGCCTCCAATTCCCCTAGCTACTCCTACGAGCAGTACTTC. The encoded protein is CASNSPSYSYEQYF. Combining the CDR3 with reference TRBV7-9 and TRBJ2-7 gives the whole variable domain DTGVSQNPRHKITKRGQNVTFRCDPISEHNRLYWYRQTLGQGPEFLTYFQNEAQLEKSRLLSDRFSAERPKGSFSTLEIQRTEQGDSAMYLCASNSPSYSYEQYFGPGTRLTVT.

This clonotype was detected only a few times. For the CDR3, the DNA is TGTGCCAGCAGTTTGGGGGGTATCGAGACCCAGTACTTC. It codes for CASSLGGIETQYF. The chain joins TRBV28 to TRBJ2-1; D perhaps matches TRBD2 (6 bases). The J call may not be correct, given that the DNA end is closer to TRBJ2-5. Germline lookup yields CDR1 MDHEN and CDR2 SYDVKM. This CDR3 has 13 residues.

The chain has TRBV5-1 and TRBJ2-3, with no clear D. The CDR3 is 15 amino acids. The germline V and J ends were trimmed by 0 bases and 2 bases, with 10 bases remaining between them. Germline V CDR1 and CDR2: SGHRS, YFSETQ. The CDR3 loop is CASSLEIGTTDTQYF. The CDR3 nucleotides read TGCGCCAGCAGCTTGGAAATAGGAACCACAGATACGCAGTATTTT.

CDR3 bases: TGTGCCAGCAGCTTCCTCCGGGAGGGATACGAGCAGTACTTC. Its protein is CASSFLREGYEQYF. The genes are TRBV7-2 and TRBJ2-5; 8 nucleotides align to TRBD2. The tail of the sequence fits TRBJ2-7 better, so the J call may be wrong. Germline V gene sequence: CDR1 SGHTA, CDR2 FQGNSA. This CDR3 has 14 amino acids.

The CDR3 loop is CASSLEAGANVLTF. The CDR3 coding sequence is TGCGCCAGCAGCTTGGAGGCTGGGGCCAACGTCCTGACTTTC. The chain couples TRBV5-1 to TRBJ2-6; the D is unclear. V lost 0 bases and J lost 2, with 3 bases in between. Per germline, CDR1 SGHRS and CDR2 YFSETQ. The CDR3 has 14 amino acids.

The chain combines TRBV29-1 with TRBJ2-3; D tentatively reads TRBD1 or TRBD2 (5 bases each). Germline V gene sequence: CDR1 SQVTM, CDR2 ANQGSEA. The ends were cut back, 3 bases at V and 2 bases at J, with 18 bases in the middle. The CDR3 is 16 residues long. Written as DNA, the CDR3 is TGCAGCGTTGAGGGGGTCGACTCCTTTCTCACAGATACGCAGTATTTT. It codes for CSVEGVDSFLTDTQYF.

This clonotype turned up a few times. V and J are TRBV28 and TRBJ1-2; D uncertain. The V and J ends lost 8 bases and 4 bases respectively, with 5 bases between them. The V gene's germline CDR1 is MDHEN and CDR2 SYDVKM. CDR3 length: 10 amino acids. CDR3 sequence reads: CASFSYGYTF. Here the CDR3 DNA reads TGTGCCAGCTTCTCCTATGGCTACACCTTC.

In this sample, this clonotype turned up a few times. The V and J genes are TRBV10-3 and TRBJ1-4, with D unclear. Between the trimmed V and J ends, which lost 4 bases and 3 bases, there was a span of 9 bases. This CDR3 is built from 14 residues. Germline lookup yields CDR1 ENHRY and CDR2 SYGVKD. The DNA of the CDR3 is TGTGCCATCAGTGCTGGTAGGCCTAATGAAAAACTGTTTTTT. Translating it yields CAISAGRPNEKLFF.